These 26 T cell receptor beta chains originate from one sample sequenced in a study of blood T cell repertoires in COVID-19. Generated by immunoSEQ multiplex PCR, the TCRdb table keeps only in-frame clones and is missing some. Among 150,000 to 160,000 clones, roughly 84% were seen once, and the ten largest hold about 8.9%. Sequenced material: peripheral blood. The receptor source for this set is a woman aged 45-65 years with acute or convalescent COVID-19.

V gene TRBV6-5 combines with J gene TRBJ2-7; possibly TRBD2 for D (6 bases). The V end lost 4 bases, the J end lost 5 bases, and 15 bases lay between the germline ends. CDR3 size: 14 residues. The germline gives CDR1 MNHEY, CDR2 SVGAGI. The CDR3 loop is CASSSPGVRNEQYF. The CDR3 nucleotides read TGTGCCAGCAGTTCCCCGGGGGTCAGGAACGAGCAGTACTTC.

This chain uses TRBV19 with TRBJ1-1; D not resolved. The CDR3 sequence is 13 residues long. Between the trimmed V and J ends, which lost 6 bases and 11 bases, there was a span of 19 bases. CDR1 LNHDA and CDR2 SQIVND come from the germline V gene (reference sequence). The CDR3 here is CASSQDRAGRAFF. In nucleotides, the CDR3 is TGTGCCAGTAGCCAAGACCGAGCGGGTAGGGCTTTCTTT.

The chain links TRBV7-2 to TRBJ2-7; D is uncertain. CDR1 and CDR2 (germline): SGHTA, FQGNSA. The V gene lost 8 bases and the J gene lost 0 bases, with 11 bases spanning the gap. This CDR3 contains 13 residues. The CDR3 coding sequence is TGTGCCAGCGGAACTATGAGCTCCTACGAGCAGTACTTC. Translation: CASGTMSSYEQYF. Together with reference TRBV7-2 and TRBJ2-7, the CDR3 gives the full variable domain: GAGVSQSPSNKVTEKGKDVELRCDPISGHTALYWYRQSLGQGLEFLIYFQGNSAPDKSGLPSDRFSAERTGGSVSTLTIQRTQQEDSAVYLCASGTMSSYEQYFGPGTRLTVT.

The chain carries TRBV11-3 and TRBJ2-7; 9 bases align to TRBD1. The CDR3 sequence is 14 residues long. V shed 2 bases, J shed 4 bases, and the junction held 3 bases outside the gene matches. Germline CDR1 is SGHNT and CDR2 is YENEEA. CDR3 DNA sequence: TGTGCCAGCAGCTTAACAGGGGGCGGTTACGAGCAGTACTTC. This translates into CASSLTGGGYEQYF.

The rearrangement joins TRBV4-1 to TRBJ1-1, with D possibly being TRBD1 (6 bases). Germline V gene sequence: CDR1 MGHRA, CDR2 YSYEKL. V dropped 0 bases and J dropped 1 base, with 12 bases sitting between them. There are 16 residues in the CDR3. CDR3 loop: CASSQEGTQTNTEAFF. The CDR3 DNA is TGCGCCAGCAGCCAAGAAGGGACACAGACGAACACTGAAGCTTTCTTT.

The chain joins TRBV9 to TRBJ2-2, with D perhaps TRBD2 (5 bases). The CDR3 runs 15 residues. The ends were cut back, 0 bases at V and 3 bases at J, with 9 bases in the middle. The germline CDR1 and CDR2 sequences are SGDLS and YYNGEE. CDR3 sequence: CASSVVAIDTGELFF. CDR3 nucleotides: TGTGCCAGCAGCGTAGTAGCGATCGACACCGGGGAGCTGTTTTTT.

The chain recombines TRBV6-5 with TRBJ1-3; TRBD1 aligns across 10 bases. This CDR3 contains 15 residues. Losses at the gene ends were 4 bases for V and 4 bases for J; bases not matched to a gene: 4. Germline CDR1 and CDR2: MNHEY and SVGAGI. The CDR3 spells CASSWGQGYGNTIYF. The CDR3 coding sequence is TGTGCCAGCAGTTGGGGACAGGGGTACGGAAACACCATATATTTT.

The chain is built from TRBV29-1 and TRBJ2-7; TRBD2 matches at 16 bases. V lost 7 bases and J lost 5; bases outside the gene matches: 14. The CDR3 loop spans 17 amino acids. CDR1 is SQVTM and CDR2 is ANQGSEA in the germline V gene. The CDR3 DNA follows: TGCAGCGGTCAAATGGGACAGGGGACTAGCGGGAGGGACGAGCAGTACTTC. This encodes CSGQMGQGTSGRDEQYF.

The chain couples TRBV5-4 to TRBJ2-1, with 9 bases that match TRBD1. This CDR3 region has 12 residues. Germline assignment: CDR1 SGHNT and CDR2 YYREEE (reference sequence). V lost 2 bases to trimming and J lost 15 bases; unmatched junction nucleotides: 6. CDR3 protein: CASSLPGTGRFF. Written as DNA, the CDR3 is TGTGCCAGCAGCTTACCCGGGACAGGGAGGTTCTTC.

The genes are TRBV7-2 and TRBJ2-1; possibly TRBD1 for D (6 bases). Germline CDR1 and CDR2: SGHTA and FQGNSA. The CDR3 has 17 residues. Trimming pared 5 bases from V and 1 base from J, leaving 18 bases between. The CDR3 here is CASSAGQFATSYNEQFF. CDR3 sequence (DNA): TGTGCCAGCAGCGCTGGACAGTTCGCCACTTCCTACAATGAGCAGTTCTTC.

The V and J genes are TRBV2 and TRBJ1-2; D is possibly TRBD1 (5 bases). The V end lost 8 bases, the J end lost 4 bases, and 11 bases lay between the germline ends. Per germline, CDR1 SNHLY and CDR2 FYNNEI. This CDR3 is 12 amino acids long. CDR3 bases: TGTGCCAGCGACCTGGGGGGCTATGGCTACACCTTC. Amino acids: CASDLGGYGYTF.

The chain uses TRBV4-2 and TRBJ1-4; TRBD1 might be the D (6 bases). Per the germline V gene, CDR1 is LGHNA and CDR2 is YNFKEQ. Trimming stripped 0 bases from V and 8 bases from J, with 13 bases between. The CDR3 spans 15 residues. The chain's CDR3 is CASSQDAGDTEKLFF. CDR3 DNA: TGTGCCAGCAGCCAAGATGCAGGGGACACCGAAAAACTGTTTTTT.

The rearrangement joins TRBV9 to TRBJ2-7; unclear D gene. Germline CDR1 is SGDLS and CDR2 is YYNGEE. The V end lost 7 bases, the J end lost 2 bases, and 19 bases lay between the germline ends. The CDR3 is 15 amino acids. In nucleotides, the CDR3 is TGTGCCAGCTCCCGCCGGCCAGGTTCGACCTACGAGCAGTACTTC. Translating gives CASSRRPGSTYEQYF. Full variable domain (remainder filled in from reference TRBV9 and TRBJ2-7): DSGVTQTPKHLITATGQRVTLRCSPRSGDLSVYWYQQSLDQGLQFLIQYYNGEERAKGNILERFSAQQFPDLHSELNLSSLELGDSALYFCASSRRPGSTYEQYFGPGTRLTVT.

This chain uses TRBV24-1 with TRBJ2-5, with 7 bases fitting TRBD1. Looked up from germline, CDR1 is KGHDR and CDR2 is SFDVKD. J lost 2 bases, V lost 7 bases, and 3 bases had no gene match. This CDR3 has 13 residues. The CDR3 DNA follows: TGTGCCACCAGCCCAGGGGGACAAGAGACCCAGTACTTC. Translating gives CATSPGGQETQYF.

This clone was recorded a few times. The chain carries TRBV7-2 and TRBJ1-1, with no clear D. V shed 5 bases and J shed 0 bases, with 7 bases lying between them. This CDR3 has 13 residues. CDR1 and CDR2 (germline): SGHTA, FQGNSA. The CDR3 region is CASSAPVNTEAFF. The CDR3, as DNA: TGTGCCAGCAGCGCACCAGTGAACACTGAAGCTTTCTTT.

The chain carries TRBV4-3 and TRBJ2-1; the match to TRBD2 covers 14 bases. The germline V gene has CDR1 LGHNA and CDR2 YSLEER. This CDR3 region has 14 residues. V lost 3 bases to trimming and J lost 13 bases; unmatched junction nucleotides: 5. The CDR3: CASSHGLAGGLQFF. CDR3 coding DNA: TGCGCCAGCAGCCATGGACTAGCGGGGGGCCTACAGTTCTTC.

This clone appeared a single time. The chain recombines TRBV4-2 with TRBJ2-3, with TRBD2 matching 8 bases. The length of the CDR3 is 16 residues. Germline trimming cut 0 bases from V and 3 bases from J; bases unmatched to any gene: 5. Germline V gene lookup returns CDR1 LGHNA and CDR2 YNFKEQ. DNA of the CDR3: TGTGCCAGCAGCCAAGATTGGGCGGGGGGAACAGATACGCAGTATTTT. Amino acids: CASSQDWAGGTDTQYF.

DNA for the CDR3: TGCAGCGTTATTCGACAGGGAACAGATACGCAGTATTTT. Translated: CSVIRQGTDTQYF. V usage is TRBV29-1 and J usage is TRBJ2-3; 7 positions match TRBD1. This CDR3 is built from 13 residues. V lost 5 bases, J lost 3 bases, and 5 bases stayed unmatched. Germline V gene sequence: CDR1 SQVTM, CDR2 ANQGSEA.

Written as DNA, the CDR3 is TGTGCCAGCAGCCGGGACATTTTTACACCCTCTGGAAACACCATATATTTT. This codes for CASSRDIFTPSGNTIYF. This chain joins TRBV2 and TRBJ1-3; perhaps TRBD1 as D (6 bases). This CDR3 contains 17 residues. CDR1 is SNHLY, CDR2 FYNNEI, per germline. Trimming took off 6 bases at V and 0 bases at J, with 18 bases between the two ends.

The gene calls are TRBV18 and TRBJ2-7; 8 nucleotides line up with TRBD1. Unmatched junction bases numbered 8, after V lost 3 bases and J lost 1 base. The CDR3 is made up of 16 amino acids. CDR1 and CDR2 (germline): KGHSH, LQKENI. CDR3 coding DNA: TGTGCCAGCTCACCTCCTACCGGGACAGGTTCCTACGAGCAGTACTTC. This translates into CASSPPTGTGSYEQYF.

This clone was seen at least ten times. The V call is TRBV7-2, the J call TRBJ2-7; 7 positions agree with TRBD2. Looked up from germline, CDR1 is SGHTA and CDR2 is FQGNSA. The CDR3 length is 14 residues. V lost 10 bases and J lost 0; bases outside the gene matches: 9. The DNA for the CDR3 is TGTGCCATCCGGGGAGGGTTGAGCTCCTACGAGCAGTACTTC. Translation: CAIRGGLSSYEQYF.

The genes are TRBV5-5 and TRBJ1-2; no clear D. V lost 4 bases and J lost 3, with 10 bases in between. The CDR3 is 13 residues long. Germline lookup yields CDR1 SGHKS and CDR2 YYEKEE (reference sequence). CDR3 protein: CASSIEHHYGYTF. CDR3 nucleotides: TGTGCCAGCAGCATTGAACACCACTATGGCTACACCTTC.

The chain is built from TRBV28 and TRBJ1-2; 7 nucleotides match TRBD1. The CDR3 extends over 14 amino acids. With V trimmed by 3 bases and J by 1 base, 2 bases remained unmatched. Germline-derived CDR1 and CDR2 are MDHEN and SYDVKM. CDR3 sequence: CASSLGQINYGYTF. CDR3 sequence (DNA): TGTGCCAGCAGTTTGGGACAGATTAACTATGGCTACACCTTC.

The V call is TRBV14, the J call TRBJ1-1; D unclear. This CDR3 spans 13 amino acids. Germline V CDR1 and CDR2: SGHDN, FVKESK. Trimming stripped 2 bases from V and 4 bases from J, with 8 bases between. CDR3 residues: CASSQLLSTEAFF. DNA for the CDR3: TGTGCCAGCAGCCAACTTTTGTCCACTGAAGCTTTCTTT.

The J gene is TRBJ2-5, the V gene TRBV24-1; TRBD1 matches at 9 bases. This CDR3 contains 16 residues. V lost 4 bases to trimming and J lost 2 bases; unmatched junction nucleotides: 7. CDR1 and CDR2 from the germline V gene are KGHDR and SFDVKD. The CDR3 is CATSESAGTGQETQYF. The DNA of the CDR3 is TGTGCCACCAGTGAATCAGCCGGGACAGGGCAAGAGACCCAGTACTTC.

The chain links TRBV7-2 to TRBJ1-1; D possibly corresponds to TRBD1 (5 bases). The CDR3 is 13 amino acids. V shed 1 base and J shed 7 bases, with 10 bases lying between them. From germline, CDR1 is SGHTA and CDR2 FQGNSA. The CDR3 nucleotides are TGTGCCAGCAGCTTAGTTTGGGGGGGTGAAGCTTTCTTT. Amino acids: CASSLVWGGEAFF.